This TCR beta chain appears in the sequencing data of a study of spatial heterogeneity in lung cancer. Study observations and caveats: At tumor resection, ubiquitous expanded TCRs were detected in blood more often than later.

A word on this clonotype: The antigen remains undetermined.

The sample's time point: sample taken at primary tumor resection. The study sequenced unsorted whole RNA from tumor, nontumor lung or frozen PBMC. In the library, each TCR cDNA molecule bore its own unique molecular identifier. MiXCR was run by TCRdb on the 5' RACE reads, yielding one entry per CDR3 protein. The repertoire holds tens of thousands of distinct CDR3 sequences, 12% seen once, with over 40% in the top ten. V dropped 7 bases and J dropped 4 bases, with 14 bases sitting between them. CDR3 length: 14 amino acids. The germline V gene has CDR1 MNHEY and CDR2 SVGEGT. V and J are TRBV6-2 or TRBV6-3 and TRBJ2-1, with a possible D match to TRBD1 (5 bases). The TCR originated in a male donor with early-stage non-small cell lung cancer. The sample was PBMCs, taken at surgery. CDR3 in amino acids: CASTPKAGYNEQFF. The CDR3 nucleotides read TGTGCCAGCACCCCAAAGGCAGGGTACAATGAGCAGTTCTTC.